In its sample, the clone carrying this TCR beta chain was seen a few times. Its antigen is not identified. The CDR3 sequence is 14 residues long. Trimming cost V 8 bases and J 5 bases, with 18 bases left between them. Germline lookup yields CDR1 MDHEN and CDR2 SYDVKM. As every portion of the isolated RNA was reverse transcribed, the sequencing read expressed TCRB transcripts. Measured with immunoSEQ multiplex PCR; TCRdb has only the in-frame clones, and not every one. The table lists about 160,000 clones, around 7.8% of them singletons. This record comes from a study of beta chain features in type 1 diabetes. Study observations and caveats: In every one of the four CD4+ subsets, TCRB CDR3s were moderately but significantly shorter in Type 1 diabetes patients.

The source of this sequence is a woman aged 40 to 50 with type 1 diabetes. V is TRBV28 and J is TRBJ2-5; D perhaps matches TRBD1 (6 bases). Specimen: central memory CD4+ T cells from blood. CDR3 region: CASGQSQGEETQYF. DNA for the CDR3: TGTGCCAGCGGGCAATCACAGGGCGAGGAGACCCAGTACTTC.